This is a list of T cell receptor beta chains from one sample in a study of T cells expressing NK-cell markers. One entry per CDR3 protein, without DNA, is what TCRdb gives after re-calling the 5' RACE reads. The sample totals under 200,000 distinct CDR3 sequences. Sequenced input: blood T cells: a sorted CD56 or NKG2C T cell subset, CD4+ or CD8+ T cells, or bulk PBMC T cells (not recorded which). Receptors originate from a woman aged 18 to 75 in good health. Both conserved end residues are part of each CDR3. Each record gives: J gene, V gene, CDR3 protein.

j_call: TRBJ2-7
v_call: TRBV20-1
cdr3_aa: CSAGGSSAEQYF

j_call: TRBJ2-1
v_call: TRBV7-6
cdr3_aa: CASSPGGAYLNEQFF

j_call: TRBJ1-1
v_call: TRBV3-1
cdr3_aa: CASSQAREGAFF

j_call: TRBJ1-1
v_call: TRBV7-9
cdr3_aa: CASSPRTGRKNTEAFF

j_call: TRBJ2-6
v_call: TRBV7-3
cdr3_aa: CASSLWGSSGANVLTF

j_call: TRBJ2-1
v_call: TRBV5-5
cdr3_aa: CASSFGAGSSYNEQFF

j_call: TRBJ2-7
v_call: TRBV28
cdr3_aa: CASSLTASSYEQYF

j_call: TRBJ2-2
v_call: TRBV28
cdr3_aa: CASRTGQGSNTGELFF

j_call: TRBJ2-7
v_call: TRBV9
cdr3_aa: CASSTGGSGGYEQYF

j_call: TRBJ1-1
v_call: TRBV11-1
cdr3_aa: CASPTGYGAPQKNTEAFF

j_call: TRBJ2-5
v_call: TRBV2
cdr3_aa: CASSQQGGGGETQYF

j_call: TRBJ2-1
v_call: TRBV7-3
cdr3_aa: CASSLSSFGEQFF

j_call: TRBJ2-3
v_call: TRBV6-1
cdr3_aa: CASSLRAGGPLLNTDTQYF

j_call: TRBJ2-3
v_call: TRBV19
cdr3_aa: CASRQARVSDTQYF

j_call: TRBJ2-1
v_call: TRBV7-2
cdr3_aa: CASSLIVEGTGQQFF

j_call: TRBJ2-3
v_call: TRBV28
cdr3_aa: CASSLVGRDADTQYF

j_call: TRBJ2-3
v_call: TRBV20-1
cdr3_aa: CSANRGGPSTDTQYF

j_call: TRBJ2-5
v_call: TRBV5-5
cdr3_aa: CASSLEHGPQYF

j_call: TRBJ1-5
v_call: TRBV6-2/TRBV6-3
cdr3_aa: CASSRDRAHQPQHF

j_call: TRBJ1-2
v_call: TRBV6-1
cdr3_aa: CASSNRGQGYLTHGYTF

j_call: TRBJ2-1
v_call: TRBV4-2
cdr3_aa: CASSQELGRGFDEQFF

j_call: TRBJ2-1
v_call: TRBV9
cdr3_aa: CASSVAGIAGYGEQFF

j_call: TRBJ2-1
v_call: TRBV7-2
cdr3_aa: CASSLEVGAYEQFF

j_call: TRBJ2-3
v_call: TRBV6-1
cdr3_aa: CASSRQTSALDTQYF

j_call: TRBJ2-1
v_call: TRBV21-1
cdr3_aa: CASTPRASNEQFF

j_call: TRBJ1-4
v_call: TRBV3-1
cdr3_aa: CASSRVTNEKLFF

j_call: TRBJ1-6
v_call: TRBV18
cdr3_aa: CASSGEVDSPLHF

j_call: TRBJ2-3
v_call: TRBV30
cdr3_aa: CAWSVPDRRADTQYF

j_call: TRBJ2-1
v_call: TRBV21-1
cdr3_aa: CASSNGSVNSYNEQFF

j_call: TRBJ2-3
v_call: TRBV24-1
cdr3_aa: CATSDSGTSGTDTQYF

j_call: TRBJ1-2
v_call: TRBV5-1
cdr3_aa: CASSLDSNYGYTF

j_call: TRBJ1-2
v_call: TRBV25-1
cdr3_aa: CASSEPGARGYTF

j_call: TRBJ2-3
v_call: TRBV10-2
cdr3_aa: CASSEFLAGFSDTQYF

j_call: TRBJ2-2
v_call: TRBV12-3/TRBV12-4
cdr3_aa: CASSPLRGRVTGELFF

j_call: TRBJ1-2
v_call: TRBV12-5
cdr3_aa: CASGLVQSGYTF

j_call: TRBJ2-7
v_call: TRBV7-7
cdr3_aa: CASSRLLGTMNEQYF

j_call: TRBJ1-1
v_call: TRBV4-1
cdr3_aa: CASSQDNPRPEAFF

j_call: TRBJ2-7
v_call: TRBV19
cdr3_aa: CASSPSRGSSGSAYEQYF

j_call: TRBJ2-7
v_call: TRBV5-1
cdr3_aa: CASSMTLGQSPYEQYF

j_call: TRBJ1-5
v_call: TRBV12-3/TRBV12-4
cdr3_aa: CASRPQGGGNQPQHF

j_call: TRBJ2-3
v_call: TRBV19
cdr3_aa: CASTNHIGGGRTDTQYF

j_call: TRBJ2-1
v_call: TRBV4-1
cdr3_aa: CASSQDTPGLPVRSSYNEQFF

j_call: TRBJ2-2
v_call: TRBV9
cdr3_aa: CASSVRTAGTGKAGELFF

j_call: TRBJ2-5
v_call: TRBV9
cdr3_aa: CASSAGGQLRETQYF

j_call: TRBJ2-3
v_call: TRBV9
cdr3_aa: CASSVTGGPPPDTQYF

j_call: TRBJ2-3
v_call: TRBV20-1
cdr3_aa: CSAFQPGQQGGNTQYF

j_call: TRBJ1-2
v_call: TRBV24-1
cdr3_aa: CATSDQDRDGYTF

j_call: TRBJ2-3
v_call: TRBV2
cdr3_aa: CASSASGRRADTQYF

j_call: TRBJ2-7
v_call: TRBV12-3/TRBV12-4
cdr3_aa: CASTKEQGFHEQYF

j_call: TRBJ2-7
v_call: TRBV28
cdr3_aa: CASHDRSIGEQYF

j_call: TRBJ1-3
v_call: TRBV28
cdr3_aa: CASSLLPRHVSSGNTIYF

j_call: TRBJ2-1
v_call: TRBV12-3/TRBV12-4
cdr3_aa: CASSPGWGAGGSYNEQFF

j_call: TRBJ2-5
v_call: TRBV7-3
cdr3_aa: CASSLGAKETQYF

j_call: TRBJ1-6
v_call: TRBV20-1
cdr3_aa: CSARDPGQGNSPLHF

j_call: TRBJ1-1
v_call: TRBV6-2/TRBV6-3
cdr3_aa: CASSYPRGAQGNTEAFF

j_call: TRBJ1-4
v_call: TRBV5-1
cdr3_aa: CASSYGTGATDEKLFF

j_call: TRBJ2-1
v_call: TRBV11-1
cdr3_aa: CASSLAGGGTQSSYNEQFF

j_call: TRBJ1-2
v_call: TRBV5-1
cdr3_aa: CASSDPGEVRGYTF

j_call: TRBJ1-1
v_call: TRBV12-3/TRBV12-4
cdr3_aa: CASSRTGLNTEAFF